The rows below give T cell receptor beta chains drawn from one sample of a study of shared clonotypes between healthy human individuals. Clones were read by immunoSEQ multiplex PCR, and TCRdb kept only the in-frame ones, dropping some. The data hold fewer than 550,000 clones, with about 80% observed a single time. Sequencing was done on a sample of PBMCs. Source of these receptors: a woman aged 40 to 50 in good health. Some clones in this sample may be carry-over from other donors' samples. CDR3s include the opening cysteine and the closing phenylalanine or tryptophan. The D gene is left open where the match is weak. Part of the rows lack a size; the others show once, few, many or a class for expanded clones.

CDR3 protein,CDR3 DNA,J gene,clone size,D gene,V gene
CASNVAGEPLNEQFF,TGTGCCAGCAACGTAGCGGGGGAGCCTCTTAATGAGCAGTTCTTC,TRBJ2-1,.,TRBD2,TRBV9
CATSTRLASYNEQFF,TGTGCCACCAGCACTCGACTAGCGTCCTACAATGAGCAGTTCTTC,TRBJ2-1,.,TRBD2,TRBV15
CASSETSGIVSYEQYF,TGTGCCAGCAGTGAAACTAGCGGGATAGTCTCCTACGAGCAGTACTTC,TRBJ2-7,.,TRBD2,TRBV2
CASSLGQKNYGYTF,TGTGCCAGCAGCTTGGGTCAGAAGAACTATGGCTACACCTTC,TRBJ1-2,.,.,TRBV5-6
CASSPRPQETQYF,TGTGCCAGCAGCCCGCGCCCCCAAGAGACCCAGTACTTC,TRBJ2-5,.,.,TRBV7-2
CASSVLSDKTASASHYGYTF,TGTGCCAGCAGCGTACTATCGGACAAAACCGCCTCCGCCTCCCACTATGGCTACACCTTC,TRBJ1-2,.,.,TRBV9
CSVAVGANYEQYF,TGCAGCGTTGCCGTTGGGGCGAACTACGAGCAGTACTTC,TRBJ2-7,few,.,TRBV29-1
CATRQGGNSYEQYF,TGTGCCACCAGGCAGGGCGGGAACTCCTACGAGCAGTACTTC,TRBJ2-7,.,.,TRBV28
CSVGHHTGELFF,TGCAGCGTTGGACATCACACCGGGGAGCTGTTTTTT,TRBJ2-2,.,.,TRBV29-1
CASSQDGGDLDEQYF,TGTGCCAGCAGCCAAGATGGTGGGGACTTGGACGAGCAGTACTTC,TRBJ2-7,.,.,TRBV14
CASSVGAGGSGNEQFF,TGTGCCAGCAGCGTAGGTGCGGGAGGGTCGGGAAATGAGCAGTTCTTC,TRBJ2-1,once,TRBD2,TRBV9
CASSPTTSGYNEQFF,TGTGCCAGCAGTCCAACGACTAGCGGGTACAATGAGCAGTTCTTC,TRBJ2-1,.,TRBD2,TRBV6-4
CASSETRAGYEQYF,TGTGCCAGCAGTGAAACCAGGGCTGGCTACGAGCAGTACTTC,TRBJ2-7,.,.,TRBV2